These 7 T cell receptor beta chains were sequenced from one sample in a study of patients and donors after allogeneic stem cell transplantation (TCRdb year 2020). Receptor libraries were prepared by RT-PCR. TCRdb records NextSeq 550 as the sequencer. The raw public reads went through TCRdb reprocessing: fastp at Q25, MiXCR clone calling, in-frame beta chains kept. For every CDR3 protein sequence, its rows merge into one entry that carries the most common genes and DNA. The sample yields approximately 200,000 distinct CDR3 sequences; less than 45% were counted once. Together, the top ten hold 33% of the sample. The sequenced material came from blood, either unsorted or a sorted T cell fraction (not recorded which). Receptors originate from a human donor who was either an allogeneic HSCT recipient or a stem cell or donor lymphocyte infusion donor (not recorded which). It is not recorded whose cells these are; they may come from a transplant donor.

The chain combines TRBV12-3 or TRBV12-4 with TRBJ2-1; perhaps D is TRBD1 or TRBD2 (5 bases each). CDR3 length: 12 amino acids. The ends were cut back, 4 bases at V and 9 bases at J, with 10 bases in the middle. Here the CDR3 reads CASSSLGGEQFF. CDR3 DNA sequence: TGTGCCAGCAGTTCCCTTGGGGGTGAGCAGTTCTTC.

This clonotype came up once. V and J are TRBV14 and TRBJ2-3; the match to TRBD2 covers 8 bases. V dropped 4 bases and J dropped 5; count of bases not matched to a gene: 11. This CDR3 is built from 16 residues. In germline, CDR1 is SGHDN, CDR2 FVKESK. The chain's CDR3 is CASSLLAGKMQDTQYF. DNA of the CDR3: TGTGCCAGCAGCCTGCTAGCGGGTAAGATGCAAGATACGCAGTATTTT.

Note on this clonotype: Lacking the conserved final phenylalanine or tryptophan, this CDR3 likely reflects a read error. The chain couples TRBV30 to TRBJ1-5, with D perhaps matching TRBD1 (6 bases). The germline V gene encodes CDR1 GTSNPN and CDR2 SVGIG (reference sequence). V was trimmed by 5 bases and J by 1 base, leaving 21 bases between them. The CDR3 contains 17 residues. CDR3 bases: TGTGCCTGGGGACCGGGACACCTTCCTTGGAGCAATCAGCCCCAGCATTCT. It encodes CAWGPGHLPWSNQPQHS.

This sequence joins TRBV12-3 or TRBV12-4 and TRBJ1-5; D uncertain. The CDR3 contains 13 residues. The V and J ends lost 3 bases and 7 bases respectively, with 10 bases between them. For the CDR3, the DNA is TGTGCCAGCAGTTTTGGAAGCGGACAGCCCCAGCATTTT. Amino acid sequence: CASSFGSGQPQHF.

The rearrangement joins TRBV7-8 to TRBJ1-5; no clear D. CDR1 SGHVS and CDR2 FQNEAQ come from the germline V gene. This CDR3 is 16 amino acids long. V lost 0 bases and J 4 bases, leaving 13 bases between the germline ends. The CDR3 reads CASSLARLGKNQPQHF. CDR3 coding DNA: TGTGCCAGCAGCTTAGCGCGATTAGGGAAGAATCAGCCCCAGCATTTT.

The chain is built from TRBV28 and TRBJ1-5, with no clear D. The CDR3 is made up of 15 amino acids. Per germline, CDR1 MDHEN and CDR2 SYDVKM. Trimming removed 2 bases at V and 9 bases at J, with 17 bases between. The CDR3 spells CASSLPGPKLRPQHF. The CDR3 nucleotides read TGTGCCAGCAGTTTACCCGGACCGAAATTGAGGCCCCAGCATTTT.

The rearrangement links TRBV4-3 to TRBJ2-5; D is perhaps TRBD2 (5 bases). The CDR3 covers 13 residues. V was cut by 0 bases and J by 5 bases, with 7 bases left in between. From germline, CDR1 is LGHNA and CDR2 YSLEER. CDR3 amino acids: CASSQDRGETQYF. In DNA, the CDR3 is TGCGCCAGCAGCCAAGATAGAGGGGAGACCCAGTACTTC.